These T cell receptor beta chains were read from a single sample in a study of blood T cell repertoires in COVID-19. Measured with immunoSEQ multiplex PCR; TCRdb has only the in-frame clones, and not every one. The table lists around 300,000 clones, about 87% of them singletons. Sequences were obtained from PBMCs or T cells enriched from blood (not recorded which). The receptors derive from a woman in her forties or fifties who had recovered from COVID-19. CDR3s include the opening cysteine and the closing phenylalanine or tryptophan. The D gene is left open where the match is weak. A row's size may be missing; if present it is once, few, many or a size class.

TRBD1	TRBV5-1	-	TRBJ2-5	14	CASSLEGQGETQYF	TGCGCCAGCAGCTTGGAAGGACAGGGAGAGACCCAGTACTTC
-	TRBV30	-	TRBJ2-1	13	CAWGRELYNEQFF	TGTGCCTGGGGTCGGGAGTTGTACAATGAGCAGTTCTTC
-	TRBV27	-	TRBJ2-3	15	CASSSRESGTDTQYF	TGTGCCAGCAGTTCGCGGGAATCTGGCACAGATACGCAGTATTTT
-	TRBV6-4	-	TRBJ1-6	10	CASGHVTLHF	TGTGCCAGCGGACACGTAACCCTCCACTTT
TRBD1	TRBV7-2	-	TRBJ1-2	12	CASSMDRDGYTF	TGTGCCAGCAGCATGGACAGGGATGGCTACACCTTC
-	TRBV6-2/TRBV6-3	-	TRBJ1-2	12	CASSYSGPGYTF	TGTGCCAGCAGTTACTCTGGCCCTGGCTACACCTTC
-	TRBV7-2	-	TRBJ1-1	16	CASSPPIGRRNTEAFF	TGTGCCAGCAGCCCCCCGATCGGCAGGCGGAACACTGAAGCTTTCTTT
TRBD1	TRBV27	-	TRBJ1-1	15	CASSGVGQGGTEAFF	TGTGCCAGCAGTGGGGTGGGACAGGGAGGTACTGAAGCTTTCTTT
TRBD1	TRBV27	-	TRBJ1-2	15	CASSAPDRDVHGYTF	TGTGCCAGCAGTGCCCCGGACAGGGACGTCCATGGCTACACCTTC
-	TRBV2	-	TRBJ1-2	13	CASLYSTAYGYTF	TGTGCCAGCCTTTACAGTACGGCCTATGGCTACACCTTC
TRBD2	TRBV6-4	once	TRBJ2-1	19	CASSVSGLAGARFHNEQFF	TGTGCCAGCAGTGTCTCGGGACTAGCGGGAGCTAGGTTCCACAATGAGCAGTTCTTC
TRBD2	TRBV3-1/TRBV3-2	-	TRBJ2-1	16	CASSQFASGSYNEQFF	TGTGCCAGCAGCCAATTTGCTAGCGGGAGCTACAATGAGCAGTTCTTC
-	TRBV28	-	TRBJ1-6	15	CASSLGTGFYSPLHF	TGTGCCAGCAGTTTAGGTACAGGGTTTTATTCACCCCTCCACTTT
-	TRBV9	-	TRBJ2-1	16	CASSVAVGGNSGEQFF	TGTGCCAGCAGCGTAGCGGTTGGAGGGAACTCGGGGGAGCAGTTCTTC
TRBD1	TRBV6-5	-	TRBJ1-1	15	CASSLPGQGYTEAFF	TGTGCCAGCAGCCTCCCGGGACAGGGATACACTGAAGCTTTCTTT
TRBD1	TRBV6-2/TRBV6-3	-	TRBJ2-7	15	CASSYQGANRYEQYF	TGTGCCAGCAGTTACCAGGGGGCGAATAGGTACGAGCAGTACTTC
TRBD1	TRBV7-9	-	TRBJ1-5	15	CASSHRDRVLQPQHF	TGTGCCAGCAGCCACCGGGACAGGGTTTTGCAGCCCCAGCATTTT
TRBD1	TRBV4-2	-	TRBJ1-1	17	CASSQTTLQGRNTEAFF	TGTGCCAGCAGCCAAACCACCTTACAGGGGAGGAACACTGAAGCTTTCTTT
-	TRBV28	-	TRBJ1-2	13	CASRIQGSDGYTF	TGTGCCAGCAGAATCCAGGGTTCCGATGGCTACACCTTC
-	TRBV28	-	TRBJ1-2	15	CASSSSSQDYRGYTF	TGTGCCAGCAGTTCCTCATCCCAGGATTACCGTGGCTACACCTTC
-	TRBV3-1/TRBV3-2	-	TRBJ2-3	20	CASSQDPPYIAGRGVDTQYF	TGTGCCAGCAGCCAAGACCCCCCCTATATTGCGGGGCGAGGGGTAGATACGCAGTATTTT
-	TRBV29-1	-	TRBJ2-7	12	CSVLTGIYEQYF	TGCAGCGTACTTACAGGGATCTACGAGCAGTACTTC
-	TRBV7-2	-	TRBJ2-2	15	CASSLWLLNTGELFF	TGTGCCAGCAGCTTATGGTTACTGAACACCGGGGAGCTGTTTTTT
TRBD2	TRBV29-1	-	TRBJ2-3	13	CSGSGRNTDTQYF	TGCAGCGGTAGCGGGAGGAACACAGATACGCAGTATTTT
TRBD2	TRBV7-2	-	TRBJ2-7	17	CASSFGTSGRNAYEQYF	TGTGCCAGCAGCTTTGGAACTAGCGGGAGAAATGCCTACGAGCAGTACTTC
-	TRBV3-1/TRBV3-2	-	TRBJ1-3	15	CASSHAGGSGNTIYF	TGTGCCAGCAGCCATGCGGGAGGCTCTGGAAACACCATATATTTT
TRBD2	TRBV11-2	-	TRBJ2-1	16	CASSLGAGGSYNEQFF	TGTGCCAGCAGCTTAGGAGCGGGAGGGTCCTACAATGAGCAGTTCTTC
-	TRBV14	-	TRBJ2-5	15	CASSQEAGYLQTQYF	TGTGCCAGCAGCCAAGAAGCAGGGTACTTGCAGACCCAGTACTTC
-	TRBV7-2	-	TRBJ1-1	13	CASSFSDGLEAFF	TGTGCCAGCAGCTTTTCAGACGGACTTGAAGCTTTCTTT
-	TRBV28	-	TRBJ1-6	12	CASGTPDRSLHF	TGTGCCAGCGGGACACCGGATCGATCCCTCCACTTT
TRBD2	TRBV7-2	-	TRBJ2-2	14	CATRTSSQGGELFF	TGTGCCACGAGGACTAGCTCCCAAGGCGGGGAGCTGTTTTTT
-	TRBV5-8	-	TRBJ2-7	12	CASNVGLYEQYF	TGTGCCAGCAACGTAGGACTTTACGAGCAGTACTTC
-	TRBV6-5	-	TRBJ1-6	15	CASSTQTGNNSPLHF	TGTGCCAGCAGTACACAGACAGGCAATAATTCACCCCTCCACTTT
TRBD2	TRBV5-1	few	TRBJ2-2	18	CASSMGLAGGMNTGELFF	TGCGCCAGCAGCATGGGACTAGCGGGAGGGATGAACACCGGGGAGCTGTTTTTT
TRBD2	TRBV6-6	-	TRBJ2-3	15	CASTRPSGGTDTQYF	TGTGCCAGCACGCGGCCTAGCGGGGGCACAGATACGCAGTATTTT
TRBD1	TRBV28	-	TRBJ1-4	18	CASSLRFRGDRGREKLFF	TGTGCCAGCAGTTTAAGATTTCGAGGGGACAGGGGGCGTGAAAAACTGTTTTTT
-	TRBV4-3	-	TRBJ2-5	13	CASSGGAGETQYF	TGCGCCAGCAGCGGGGGGGCCGGTGAGACCCAGTACTTC